Detailed here is one T cell receptor beta chain. Produced via immunoSEQ multiplex PCR; TCRdb's table is partial and in-frame only. The data show 130,000 to 150,000 clones, just under 95% seen once. The sample belongs to a study of control samples from healthy donors and cancer patients. The source material was PBMCs. This TCR was recovered from a man aged 55 to 70 with colorectal cancer.

CDR3 nucleotides: TGCGCCAGCAGCTTGGGGCAGGGGGCTCTCTCCTACGAGCAGTACTTC. Translating gives CASSLGQGALSYEQYF. J is TRBJ2-7 and V is TRBV5-1; 8 nucleotides agree with TRBD1. The V segment lost 0 bases and the J segment 0 bases; nucleotides outside the gene matches: 5. The CDR3 is 16 residues long. Germline V gene data show CDR1 as SGHRS and CDR2 as YFSETQ.